This TCR beta chain came from a study of cytomegalovirus exposure and HLA in healthy donors. General study points: In a later analysis, productive TCRs from donors in an Asian-associated ancestry cluster reportedly carried fewer N-insertions than the cohort mean. Presence/absence analysis assumed near-uniform sequencing depth across donors. Another analysis was done later, and it associated approximately 15,000 TCR beta sequences with HLA alleles at 0.05 false discovery rate.

Both 60 Vbeta primers and 13 Jbeta primers went into the PCR. Profiled with immunoSEQ multiplex PCR; TCRdb holds only in-frame clones, not every one. The sample records around 210,000 clones, 78% being singletons. A note on this clone: Its target is unknown.

This CDR3 is 15 amino acids long. The germline V gene encodes CDR1 SGHRS and CDR2 YFSETQ. V was trimmed by 4 bases and J by 8 bases, leaving 18 bases between them. The chain combines TRBV5-1 with TRBJ1-4; D possibly corresponds to TRBD1 (6 bases). This sequence originates from a boy younger than 18 in good health and CMV-seronegative. Sequencing used PBMCs. The CDR3 coding sequence is TGCGCCAGCAGCCGCGGGCACAGGGTGGAGGAAAAACTGTTTTTT. It translates to CASSRGHRVEEKLFF. Full variable domain (remainder filled in from reference TRBV5-1 and TRBJ1-4): KAGVTQTPRYLIKTRGQQVTLSCSPISGHRSVSWYQQTPGQGLQFLFEYFSETQRNKGNFPGRFSGRQFSNSRSEMNVSTLELGDSALYLCASSRGHRVEEKLFFGSGTQLSVL.